This T cell receptor (beta chain) came from a study of cytomegalovirus exposure and HLA in healthy donors. The germline V gene encodes CDR1 MNHEY and CDR2 SVGAGI. Germline trimming cut 6 bases from V and 13 bases from J; bases unmatched to any gene: 17. This CDR3 has 15 residues. The assay was immunoSEQ multiplex PCR, and TCRdb's table has in-frame clones only and misses some. The table has about 180,000 clones, around 86% seen once. Separate from the approximately 730-subject first cohort, the roughly 110-subject validation cohort was the one that the donors belonged to. The rearrangement joins TRBV6-5 to TRBJ2-1; 8 bases match TRBD1. The origin of this receptor is a man in his late teens or twenties in good health and CMV-seropositive. Input material: PBMCs. The CDR3 reads CASRKDRGDPSGQFF. CDR3 sequence (DNA): TGTGCCAGCAGGAAAGACAGGGGAGACCCGAGCGGACAGTTCTTC.